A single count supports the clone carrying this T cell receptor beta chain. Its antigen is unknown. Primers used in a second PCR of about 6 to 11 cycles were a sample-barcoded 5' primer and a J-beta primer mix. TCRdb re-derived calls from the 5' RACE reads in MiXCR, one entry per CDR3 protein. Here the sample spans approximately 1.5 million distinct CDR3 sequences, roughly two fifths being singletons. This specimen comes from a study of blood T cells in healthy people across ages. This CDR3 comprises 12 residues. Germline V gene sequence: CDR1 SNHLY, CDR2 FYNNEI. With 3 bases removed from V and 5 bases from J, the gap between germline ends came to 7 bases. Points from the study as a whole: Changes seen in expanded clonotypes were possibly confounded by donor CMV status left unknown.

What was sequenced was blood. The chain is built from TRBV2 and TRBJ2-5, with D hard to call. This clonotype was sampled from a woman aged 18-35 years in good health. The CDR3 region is CASSDLRETQYF. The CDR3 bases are TGTGCCAGCAGTGATTTGAGGGAGACCCAGTACTTC.